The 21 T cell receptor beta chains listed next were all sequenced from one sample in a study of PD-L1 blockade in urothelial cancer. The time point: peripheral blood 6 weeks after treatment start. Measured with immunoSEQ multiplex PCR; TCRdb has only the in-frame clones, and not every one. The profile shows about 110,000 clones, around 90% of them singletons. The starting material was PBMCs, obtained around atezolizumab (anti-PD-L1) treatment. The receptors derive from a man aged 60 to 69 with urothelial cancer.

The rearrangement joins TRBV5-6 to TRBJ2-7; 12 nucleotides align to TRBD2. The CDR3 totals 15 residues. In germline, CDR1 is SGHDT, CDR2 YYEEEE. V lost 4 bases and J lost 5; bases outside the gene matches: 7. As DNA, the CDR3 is TGTGCCAGCAGCACTCTAGCGGGGGGGCGGAACGAGCAGTACTTC. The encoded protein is CASSTLAGGRNEQYF.

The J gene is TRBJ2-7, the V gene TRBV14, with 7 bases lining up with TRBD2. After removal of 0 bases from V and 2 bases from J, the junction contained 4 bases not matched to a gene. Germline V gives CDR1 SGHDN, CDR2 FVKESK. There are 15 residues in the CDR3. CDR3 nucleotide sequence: TGTGCCAGCAGCCAAGATCAAGCGGGACCCTACGAGCAGTACTTC. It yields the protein CASSQDQAGPYEQYF.

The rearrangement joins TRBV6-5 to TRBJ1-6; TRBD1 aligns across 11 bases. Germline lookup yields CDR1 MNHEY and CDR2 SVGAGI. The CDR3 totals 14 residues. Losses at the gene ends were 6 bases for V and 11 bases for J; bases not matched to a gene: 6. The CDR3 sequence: CASSLGQGVPPLHF. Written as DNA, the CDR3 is TGTGCCAGCAGCCTGGGACAGGGGGTGCCACCCCTCCACTTT.

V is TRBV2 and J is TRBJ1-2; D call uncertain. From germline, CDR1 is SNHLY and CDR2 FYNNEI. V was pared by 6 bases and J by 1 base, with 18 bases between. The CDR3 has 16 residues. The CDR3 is CASSLVGETDNYGYTF. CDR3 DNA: TGTGCCAGCAGCCTCGTTGGGGAGACGGATAACTATGGCTACACCTTC.

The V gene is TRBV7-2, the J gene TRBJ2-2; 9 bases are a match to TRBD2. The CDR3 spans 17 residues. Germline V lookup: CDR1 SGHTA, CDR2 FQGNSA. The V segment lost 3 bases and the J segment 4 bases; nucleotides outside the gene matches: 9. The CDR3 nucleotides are TGTGCCAGCAGCTTGGGGGCGGGGGGGCTTGTCACCGGGGAGCTGTTTTTT. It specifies CASSLGAGGLVTGELFF.

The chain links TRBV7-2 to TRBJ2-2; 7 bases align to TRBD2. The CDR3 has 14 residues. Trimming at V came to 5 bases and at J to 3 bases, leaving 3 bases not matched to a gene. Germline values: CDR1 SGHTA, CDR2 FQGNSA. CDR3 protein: CASSRAGDTGELFF. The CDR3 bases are TGTGCCAGCAGCCGGGCGGGGGACACCGGGGAGCTGTTTTTT.

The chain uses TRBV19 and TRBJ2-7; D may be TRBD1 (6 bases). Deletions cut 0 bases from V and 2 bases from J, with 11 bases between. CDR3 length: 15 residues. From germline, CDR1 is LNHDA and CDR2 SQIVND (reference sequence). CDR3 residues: CASSIDHGQTYEQYF. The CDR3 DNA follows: TGTGCCAGTAGTATAGATCACGGACAGACCTACGAGCAGTACTTC.

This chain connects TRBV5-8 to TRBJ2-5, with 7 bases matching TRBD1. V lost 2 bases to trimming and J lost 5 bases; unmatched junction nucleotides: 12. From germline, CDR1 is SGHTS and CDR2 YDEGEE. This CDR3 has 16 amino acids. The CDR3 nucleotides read TGTGCCAGCAGCTTTAAAGGGGGCGCCGGCGGGGAGACCCAGTACTTC. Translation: CASSFKGGAGGETQYF.

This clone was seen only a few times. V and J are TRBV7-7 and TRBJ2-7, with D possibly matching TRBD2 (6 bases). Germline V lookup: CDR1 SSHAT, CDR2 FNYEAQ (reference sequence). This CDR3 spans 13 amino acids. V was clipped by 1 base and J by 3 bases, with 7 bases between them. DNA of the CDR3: TGTGCCAGCAGCTTAGACGGGAGCTACGAGCAGTACTTC. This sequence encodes CASSLDGSYEQYF. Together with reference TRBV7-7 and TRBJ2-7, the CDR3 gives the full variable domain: GAGVSQSPRYKVTKRGQDVTLRCDPISSHATLYWYQQALGQGPEFLTYFNYEAQPDKSGLPSDRFSAERPEGSISTLTIQRTEQRDSAMYRCASSLDGSYEQYFGPGTRLTVT.

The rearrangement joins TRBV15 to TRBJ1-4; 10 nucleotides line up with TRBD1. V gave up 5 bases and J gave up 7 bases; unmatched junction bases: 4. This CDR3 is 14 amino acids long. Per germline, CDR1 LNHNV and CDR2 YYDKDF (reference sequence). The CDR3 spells CATSGTGESEKLFF. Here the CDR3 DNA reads TGTGCCACCAGCGGGACAGGGGAAAGTGAAAAACTGTTTTTT.

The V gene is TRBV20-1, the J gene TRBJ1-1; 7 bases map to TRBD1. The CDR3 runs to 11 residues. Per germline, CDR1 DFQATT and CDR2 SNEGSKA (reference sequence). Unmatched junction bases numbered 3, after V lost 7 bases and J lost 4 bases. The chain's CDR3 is CSGQGGTEAFF. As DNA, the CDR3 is TGCAGTGGACAGGGCGGCACTGAAGCTTTCTTT.

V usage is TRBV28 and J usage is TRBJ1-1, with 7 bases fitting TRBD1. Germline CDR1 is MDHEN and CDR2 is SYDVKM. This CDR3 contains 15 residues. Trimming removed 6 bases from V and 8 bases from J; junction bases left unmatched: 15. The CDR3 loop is CASSLADRDSREAFF. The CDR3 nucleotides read TGTGCCAGCAGCCTAGCAGACAGGGATAGTCGAGAAGCTTTCTTT.

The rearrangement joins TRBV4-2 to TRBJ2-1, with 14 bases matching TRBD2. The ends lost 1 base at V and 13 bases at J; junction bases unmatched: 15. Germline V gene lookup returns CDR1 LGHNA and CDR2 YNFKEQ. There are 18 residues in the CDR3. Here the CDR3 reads CASSQGGLGLAGGMTQFF. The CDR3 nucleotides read TGTGCCAGCAGCCAAGGAGGTCTCGGACTAGCGGGGGGCATGACCCAGTTCTTC.

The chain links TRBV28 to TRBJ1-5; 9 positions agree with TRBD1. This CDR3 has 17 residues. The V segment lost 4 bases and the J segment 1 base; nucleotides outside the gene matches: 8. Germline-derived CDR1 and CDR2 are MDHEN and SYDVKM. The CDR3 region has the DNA TGTGCCAGCAGTTCCGGGACAGGGATACTGAGCAATCAGCCCCAGCATTTT. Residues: CASSSGTGILSNQPQHF.

The CDR3 DNA sequence: TGTGCCAGCAGCCAAGAGGGGGGGCGAGAGACCCAGTACTTC. It yields the protein CASSQEGGRETQYF. V gene TRBV4-2 combines with J gene TRBJ2-5, with a weak D call TRBD2 (7 bases). Trimming cost V 0 bases and J 4 bases, with 9 bases left between them. This CDR3 contains 14 residues. Germline V CDR1 and CDR2: LGHNA, YNFKEQ.

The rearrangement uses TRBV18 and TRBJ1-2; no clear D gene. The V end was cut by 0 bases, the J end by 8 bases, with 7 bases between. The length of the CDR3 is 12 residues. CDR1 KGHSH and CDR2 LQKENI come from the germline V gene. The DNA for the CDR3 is TGTGCCAGCTCACCACCGACGGGAGGCTACACCTTC. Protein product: CASSPPTGGYTF.

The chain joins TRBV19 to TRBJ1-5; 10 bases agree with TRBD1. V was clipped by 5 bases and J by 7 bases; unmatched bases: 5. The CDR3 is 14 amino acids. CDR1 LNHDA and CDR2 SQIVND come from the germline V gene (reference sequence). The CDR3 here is CASSRQGAGQPQHF. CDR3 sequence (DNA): TGTGCCAGTAGTCGACAGGGGGCGGGACAGCCCCAGCATTTT. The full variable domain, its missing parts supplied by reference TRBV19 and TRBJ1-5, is DGGITQSPKYLFRKEGQNVTLSCEQNLNHDAMYWYRQDPGQGLRLIYYSQIVNDFQKGDIAEGYSVSREKKESFPLTVTSAQKNPTAFYLCASSRQGAGQPQHFGDGTRLSIL.

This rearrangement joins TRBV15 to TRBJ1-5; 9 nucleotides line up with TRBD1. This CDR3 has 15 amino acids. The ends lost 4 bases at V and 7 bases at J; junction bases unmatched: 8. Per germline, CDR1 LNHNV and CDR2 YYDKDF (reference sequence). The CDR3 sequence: CATSISTGGMQPQHF. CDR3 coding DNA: TGTGCCACCAGCATCTCGACAGGGGGAATGCAGCCCCAGCATTTT. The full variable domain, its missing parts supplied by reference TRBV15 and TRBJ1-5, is DAMVIQNPRYQVTQFGKPVTLSCSQTLNHNVMYWYQQKSSQAPKLLFHYYDKDFNNEADTPDNFQSRRPNTSFCFLDIRSPGLGDTAMYLCATSISTGGMQPQHFGDGTRLSIL.

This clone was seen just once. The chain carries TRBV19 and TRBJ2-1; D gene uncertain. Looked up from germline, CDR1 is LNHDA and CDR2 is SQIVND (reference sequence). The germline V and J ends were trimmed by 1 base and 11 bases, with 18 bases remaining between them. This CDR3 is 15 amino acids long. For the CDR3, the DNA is TGTGCCAGTAGTATAGGGAGTTCCGACGCGACGAAGCAGTTCTTC. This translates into CASSIGSSDATKQFF. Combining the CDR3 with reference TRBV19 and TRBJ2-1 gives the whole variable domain DGGITQSPKYLFRKEGQNVTLSCEQNLNHDAMYWYRQDPGQGLRLIYYSQIVNDFQKGDIAEGYSVSREKKESFPLTVTSAQKNPTAFYLCASSIGSSDATKQFFGPGTRLTVL.

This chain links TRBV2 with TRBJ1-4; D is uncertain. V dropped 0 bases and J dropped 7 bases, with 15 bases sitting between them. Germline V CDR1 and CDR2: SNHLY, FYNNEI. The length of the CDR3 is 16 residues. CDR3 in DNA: TGTGCCAGCAGTGAAGCTGGCGGTATCTCTGGTGAAAAACTGTTTTTT. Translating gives CASSEAGGISGEKLFF.

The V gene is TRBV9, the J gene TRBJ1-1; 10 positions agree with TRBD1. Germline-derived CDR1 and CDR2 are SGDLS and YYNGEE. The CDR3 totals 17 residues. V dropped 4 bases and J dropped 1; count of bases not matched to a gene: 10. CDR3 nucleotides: TGTGCCAGCAGCAACCCCAGCGGGGACAGGGGGAACACTGAAGCTTTCTTT. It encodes CASSNPSGDRGNTEAFF. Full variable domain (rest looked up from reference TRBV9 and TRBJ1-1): DSGVTQTPKHLITATGQRVTLRCSPRSGDLSVYWYQQSLDQGLQFLIQYYNGEERAKGNILERFSAQQFPDLHSELNLSSLELGDSALYFCASSNPSGDRGNTEAFFGQGTRLTVV.